Listed below are T cell receptor beta chains from one sample, sequenced in a study of blood T cells in healthy people across ages. MiXCR, applied by TCRdb to the 5' RACE reads, yields one record per CDR3 protein. The table has about 800,000 distinct CDR3 sequences, just under 25% seen once. These data also formed part of another study, on T cells of mothers and their children.

The specimen was blood. All receptors come from a boy aged 10-17 years in good health. The CDR3 runs from the conserved cysteine through the conserved F or W. D genes are given only for firm matches. Clone size is stated in some rows and not others, as once, few, many or a class when expanded.

few TRBJ2-3 TRBV20-1 TRBD2 CSARDGLAATDTQYF TGCAGTGCTAGAGATGGACTAGCGGCCACAGATACGCAGTATTTT
. TRBJ1-2 TRBV20-1 . CSASLDSRANYGYTF TGCAGTGCTAGCCTCGACAGTCGTGCTAACTATGGCTACACCTTC
few TRBJ2-1 TRBV7-6 . CASSNVGQMINNEQFF TGTGCCAGCAGCAACGTGGGGCAGATGATTAACAATGAGCAGTTCTTC
few TRBJ2-5 TRBV7-2 TRBD1 CASSSWDSETQYF TGTGCCAGCAGCTCGTGGGACAGCGAGACCCAGTACTTC
once TRBJ1-2 TRBV27 . CASSPLYLSGEAGFSNYGYTF TGTGCCAGCAGTCCCTTATATCTTTCCGGGGAGGCGGGTTTTTCTAACTATGGCTACACCTTC
many TRBJ2-1 TRBV7-9 TRBD1 CASSLEGTGAYNEQFF TGTGCCAGCAGCTTAGAGGGGACAGGAGCCTACAATGAGCAGTTCTTC
few TRBJ1-5 TRBV7-9 TRBD1 CASSLVGTGFSNQPQHF TGTGCCAGCAGCTTAGTTGGGACAGGCTTTAGCAATCAGCCCCAGCATTTT
. TRBJ2-5 TRBV6-6 . CATQGGSRTETQYF TGTGCCACCCAGGGGGGATCTAGGACGGAGACCCAGTACTTC
. TRBJ2-4 TRBV11-2 . CASSLDSGSKGKNIQYF TGTGCCAGCAGCTTAGATTCCGGGTCTAAGGGCAAAAACATTCAGTACTTC
few TRBJ2-3 TRBV6-6 . CASSYPGSDTQYF TGTGCCAGCAGTTACCCGGGATCGGATACGCAGTATTTT
. TRBJ2-7 TRBV20-1 TRBD2 CSARFRKTSGSYEQYF TGCAGTGCTAGATTCCGAAAGACTAGCGGGAGCTACGAGCAGTACTTC
. TRBJ2-7 TRBV7-9 TRBD2 CASSWGLAPNEQYF TGTGCCAGCAGCTGGGGACTAGCGCCGAACGAGCAGTACTTC
. TRBJ1-5 TRBV12-3/TRBV12-4 TRBD1 CASLQGAGQPQHF TGTGCCAGCCTACAGGGGGCGGGTCAGCCCCAGCATTTT
few TRBJ2-7 TRBV5-1 . CASRAGPTLGNEQYF TGCGCCAGCAGAGCCGGGCCGACATTAGGCAACGAGCAGTACTTC
. TRBJ1-1 TRBV7-9 . CASSLPRQLEAFF TGTGCCAGCAGCTTACCCAGACAGCTTGAAGCTTTCTTT